This T cell receptor delta chain came from a study of Vδ1+ human thymocytes. Extracted RNA was reverse transcribed into cDNA. The CDR3 regions were amplified by multiplex PCR from V-gene primers to a constant-region primer. TCRdb called clones from the multiplex PCR reads again using CATT. The table records roughly 55,000 delta-chain clones, 15% to 20% of them present only once. To note about this clone: What it recognizes is unknown. The same CDR3 arises from other DNA sequences in this sample as well.

V gave up 2 bases and J gave up 0 bases; unmatched junction bases: 28. This CDR3 contains 25 residues. From germline, CDR1 is TSWWSYY and CDR2 QGS. Study results and caveats: Around 20% of thymic delta-chain sequences were Vdelta2, with few Vdelta3, unlike blood Vdelta1+ controls. Highly polyclonal TRG and TRD repertoires with Gaussian CDR3 length distributions appeared in thymus.

Sequencing was performed on Vdelta1+ gamma-delta thymocytes from the thymus. Subset indicated: FACS-sorted CD3+ TCRalphabeta- TCRVdelta1+ TCRVdelta2- thymocytes. The chain is built from TRDV1 and TRDJ1; 12 nucleotides agree with TRDD3. This clonotype was obtained from a boy under two years old who had congenital heart surgery. The CDR3 reads CALGEAPRPYPYWGIQFPYTDKLIF. The CDR3 bases are TGTGCTCTTGGGGAAGCCCCTCGGCCCTATCCGTACTGGGGGATACAGTTCCCCTACACCGATAAACTCATCTTT.